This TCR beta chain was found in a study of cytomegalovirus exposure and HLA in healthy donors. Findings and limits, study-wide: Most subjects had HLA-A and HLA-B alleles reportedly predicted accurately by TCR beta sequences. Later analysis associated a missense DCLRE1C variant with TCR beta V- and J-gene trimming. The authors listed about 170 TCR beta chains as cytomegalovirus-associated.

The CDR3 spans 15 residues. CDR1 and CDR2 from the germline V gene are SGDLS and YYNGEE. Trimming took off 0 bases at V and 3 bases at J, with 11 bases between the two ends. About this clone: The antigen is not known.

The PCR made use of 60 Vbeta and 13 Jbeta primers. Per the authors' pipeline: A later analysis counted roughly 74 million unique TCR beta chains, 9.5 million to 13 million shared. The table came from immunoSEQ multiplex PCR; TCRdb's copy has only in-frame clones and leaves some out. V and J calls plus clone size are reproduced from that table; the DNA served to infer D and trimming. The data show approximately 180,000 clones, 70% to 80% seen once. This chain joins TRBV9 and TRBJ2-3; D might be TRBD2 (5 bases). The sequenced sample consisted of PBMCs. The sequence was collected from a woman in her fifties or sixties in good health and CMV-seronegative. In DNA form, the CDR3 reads TGTGCCAGCAGCGTAGGCGGGCTAGAAACAGATACGCAGTATTTT. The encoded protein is CASSVGGLETDTQYF.